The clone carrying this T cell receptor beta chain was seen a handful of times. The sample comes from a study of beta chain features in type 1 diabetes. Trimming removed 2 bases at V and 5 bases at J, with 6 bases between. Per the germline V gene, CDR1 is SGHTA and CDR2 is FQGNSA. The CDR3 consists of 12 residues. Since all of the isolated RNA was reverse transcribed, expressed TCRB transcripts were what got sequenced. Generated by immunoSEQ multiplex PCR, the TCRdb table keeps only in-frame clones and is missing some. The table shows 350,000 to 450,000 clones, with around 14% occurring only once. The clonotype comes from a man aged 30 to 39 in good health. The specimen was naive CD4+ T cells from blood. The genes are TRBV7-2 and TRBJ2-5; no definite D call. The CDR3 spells CASSLQMETQYF. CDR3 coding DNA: TGTGCCAGCAGCTTACAAATGGAGACCCAGTACTTC.